The subject of this entry is one T cell receptor beta chain. This entry is derived from a study of blood T cell repertoires in COVID-19. Study summary: PBMCs, B-cell-depleted T cells, or T cells were the source of the cDNA or gDNA that made up the material.

CDR3 size: 14 residues. Germline CDR1 ENHRY, CDR2 SYGVKD. Trimming shortened V by 2 bases and J by 0 bases, and 6 bases separated the two germline ends. Researchers sorted participants into cohorts using their self-reported clinical history. Profiled with immunoSEQ multiplex PCR; TCRdb holds only in-frame clones, not every one. Of about 310,000 clones detected, around 85% appear once; the ten largest clones hold about 2%. The rearrangement links TRBV10-3 to TRBJ2-3; D gene uncertain. This TCR came from a man aged 25 to 40 who had recovered from COVID-19. The specimen was PBMCs or T cells enriched from blood (not recorded which). CDR3 residues: CAISETMSTDTQYF. The CDR3 DNA follows: TGTGCCATCAGTGAGACAATGAGCACAGATACGCAGTATTTT.